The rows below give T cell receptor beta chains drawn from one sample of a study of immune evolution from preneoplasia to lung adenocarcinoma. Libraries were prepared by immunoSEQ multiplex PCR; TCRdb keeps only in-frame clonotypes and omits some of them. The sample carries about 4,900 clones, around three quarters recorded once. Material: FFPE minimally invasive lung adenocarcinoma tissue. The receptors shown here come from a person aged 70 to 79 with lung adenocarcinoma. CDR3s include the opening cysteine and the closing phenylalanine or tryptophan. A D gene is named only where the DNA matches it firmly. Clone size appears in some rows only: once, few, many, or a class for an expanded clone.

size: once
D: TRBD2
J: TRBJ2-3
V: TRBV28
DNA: TGTGCCAGCACCCCCGGGGGGGGTTGGAGCACAGATACGCAGTATTTT
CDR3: CASTPGGGWSTDTQYF

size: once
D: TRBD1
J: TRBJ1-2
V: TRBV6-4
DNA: TGTGCCAGCAGTGAAGGGGACAGCCCTAACTATGGCTACACCTTC
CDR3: CASSEGDSPNYGYTF

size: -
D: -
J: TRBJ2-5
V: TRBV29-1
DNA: TGCAGCGTTGAAATCCCCCTACGCTCCCGTGAGACCCAGTACTTC
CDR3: CSVEIPLRSRETQYF

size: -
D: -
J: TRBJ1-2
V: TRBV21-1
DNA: TGTGCCAGCAGCAAATGGGGCCAGACCTATGGCTACACCTTC
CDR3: CASSKWGQTYGYTF

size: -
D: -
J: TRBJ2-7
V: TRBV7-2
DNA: TGTGCCAGCACCACCCCGCCAAGTAGGGAGCAGTACTTC
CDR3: CASTTPPSREQYF

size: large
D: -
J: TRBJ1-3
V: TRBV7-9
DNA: TGTGCCAGCAGCTTAGGTGCCGCTAGCTCTGGAAACACCATATATTTT
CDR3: CASSLGAASSGNTIYF

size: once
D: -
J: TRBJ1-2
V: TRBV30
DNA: TGTGCCTGGAGTGTAACCTCAGGGAAGAGGGATGGCTACATCTTC
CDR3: CAWSVTSGKRDGYIF

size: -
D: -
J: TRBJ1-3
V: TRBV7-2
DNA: TGTGCCAGCAGCCAAGCCGGGTCGAGCTCTGGAAACACCATATATTTT
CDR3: CASSQAGSSSGNTIYF

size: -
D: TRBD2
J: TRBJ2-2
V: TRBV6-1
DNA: TGTGCCAGCAGTGCAGCGGGGGGGCCAAGTGAAACCGGGGAGCTGTTTTTT
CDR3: CASSAAGGPSETGELFF

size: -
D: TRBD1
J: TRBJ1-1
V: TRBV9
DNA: TGTGCCAGCAGCGTAGCACCGGGACAGGGACGGACTGAAGCTTTCTTT
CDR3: CASSVAPGQGRTEAFF

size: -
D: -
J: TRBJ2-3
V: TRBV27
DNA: TGTGCCAGCGTTCGCCGCCGTCCTAGCACAAATACGCAGTATTTT
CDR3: CASVRRRPSTNTQYF

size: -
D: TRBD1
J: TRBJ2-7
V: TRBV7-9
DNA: TGTGCCAGCAGCTTAATCCGGACAGGGGGGGCCTACGAGCAGTACTTC
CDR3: CASSLIRTGGAYEQYF

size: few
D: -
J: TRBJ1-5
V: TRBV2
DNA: TGTGCCAGCAGTGACGTGGGTCAGCCCCAGCATTTT
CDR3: CASSDVGQPQHF

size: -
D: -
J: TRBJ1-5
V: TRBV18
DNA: TGTGCCAGCTCACCACAGGAGGGGGGCGGGAATCAGCCCCAGCATTTT
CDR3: CASSPQEGGGNQPQHF

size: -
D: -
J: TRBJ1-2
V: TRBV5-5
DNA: TGTGCCAGCAGCCGAAACGCGCGAGTTAGTGGCTACACCTTC
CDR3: CASSRNARVSGYTF

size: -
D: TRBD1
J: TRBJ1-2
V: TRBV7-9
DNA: TGTGCCAGCAGCGAAGCGACAGGGCTTGGCTACACCTTC
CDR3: CASSEATGLGYTF

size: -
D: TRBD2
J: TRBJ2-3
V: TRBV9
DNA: TGTGCCAGCAGCCCGGGAGGGAGAAGTAGCGATACGCAGTATTTT
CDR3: CASSPGGRSSDTQYF

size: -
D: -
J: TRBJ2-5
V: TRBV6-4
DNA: TGTGCCAGCAGTATGTTCGGGGACTTGGAGACCCAGTACTTC
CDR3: CASSMFGDLETQYF

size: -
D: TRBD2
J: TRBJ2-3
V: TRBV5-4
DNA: TGTGCCAGCAGCCCCGGTGGTAGCGGGAGTACAGATACGCAGTATTTT
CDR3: CASSPGGSGSTDTQYF

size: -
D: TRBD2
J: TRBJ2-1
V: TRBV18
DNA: TGTGCCAGCTCCCCGAGACTAGCGGGGATATACAATGAGCAGTTCTTC
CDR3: CASSPRLAGIYNEQFF

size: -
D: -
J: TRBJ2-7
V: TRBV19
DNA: TGTGCCAGTAGTATGATGGGGAACGAGCAGTACTTC
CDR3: CASSMMGNEQYF

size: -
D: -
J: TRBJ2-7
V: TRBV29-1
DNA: TGCAGCGTCACTGGGGGGCACTACGAGCAGTACTTC
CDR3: CSVTGGHYEQYF

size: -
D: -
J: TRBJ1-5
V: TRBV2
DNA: TGTGCCAGCAGTAGTAGGAGCAATCAGCCCCAGCATTTT
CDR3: CASSSRSNQPQHF

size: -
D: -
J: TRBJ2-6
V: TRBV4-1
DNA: TGCGCCAGCAGCCAGGGAGGTCGGGGCCGGTCTGGGGCCAACGTCCTGACTTTC
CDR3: CASSQGGRGRSGANVLTF

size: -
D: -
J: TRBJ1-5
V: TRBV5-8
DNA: TGTGCCAGCAGCTTGGGTGGCGGTAGCAATCAGCCCCAGCATTTT
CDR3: CASSLGGGSNQPQHF

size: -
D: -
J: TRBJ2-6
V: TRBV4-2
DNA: TGTGCCAGCAGCCGAACGCCCACAGGGCCTGGGGCCAACGTCCTGACTTTC
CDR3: CASSRTPTGPGANVLTF

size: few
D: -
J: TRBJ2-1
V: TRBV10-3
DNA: TGTGCCATCAGCGGGAGCTACAATGAGCAGTTCTTC
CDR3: CAISGSYNEQFF

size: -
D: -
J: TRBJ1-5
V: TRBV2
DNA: TGTGCCAGCAGTGACCGGGATCAGCCCCAGCATTTT
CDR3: CASSDRDQPQHF

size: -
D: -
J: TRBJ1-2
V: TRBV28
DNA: TGTGCCAGCAGTCCCAGCCAGGGGCCATATCGGGGCTACACCTTC
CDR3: CASSPSQGPYRGYTF

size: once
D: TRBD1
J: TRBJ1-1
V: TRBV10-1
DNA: TGCGCCAGCATATGGGGCAGGGGGCCGTTTGAAGCTTTCTTT
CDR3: CASIWGRGPFEAFF

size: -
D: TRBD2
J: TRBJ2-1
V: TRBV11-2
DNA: TGTGCCAGCAGCCGGGGAGGGCTAGCGGTCTACAATGAGCAGTTCTTC
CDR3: CASSRGGLAVYNEQFF

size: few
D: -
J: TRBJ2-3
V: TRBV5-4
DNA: TGTGCCAGCAGCCCCGGAGGGGTAGGCGGCACAGATACGCAGTATTTT
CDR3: CASSPGGVGGTDTQYF

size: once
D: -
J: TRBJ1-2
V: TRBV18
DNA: TGTGCCAGCTCCCTCTTGGGGGATAGTAAAGGCTACACCTTC
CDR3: CASSLLGDSKGYTF

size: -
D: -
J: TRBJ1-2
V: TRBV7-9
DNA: TGTGCCAGCAGCTTAGAACAGGGCCGGTTCGGTGGCTACACCTTC
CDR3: CASSLEQGRFGGYTF

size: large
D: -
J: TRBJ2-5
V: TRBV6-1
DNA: TGTGCCAGCAGTGAGTCGGAGACCCAGTACTTC
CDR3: CASSESETQYF

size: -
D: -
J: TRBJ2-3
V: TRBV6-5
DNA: TGTGCCAGCAGCCAAGACTCACCCACCACAGATACGCAGTATTTT
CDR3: CASSQDSPTTDTQYF

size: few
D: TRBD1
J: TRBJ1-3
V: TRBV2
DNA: TGTGCCAGCAGTTCCGGACAGGGAAAGAATGGAAACACCATATATTTT
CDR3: CASSSGQGKNGNTIYF

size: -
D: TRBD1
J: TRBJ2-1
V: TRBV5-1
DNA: TGCGCCAGCAGCTTTAGGACAGGGCACAATGAGCAGTTCTTC
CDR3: CASSFRTGHNEQFF

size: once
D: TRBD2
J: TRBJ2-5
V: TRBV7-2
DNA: TGTGCCAGCAGCCCAGGGACTAGATTTGTGGAGACCCAGTACTTC
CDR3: CASSPGTRFVETQYF

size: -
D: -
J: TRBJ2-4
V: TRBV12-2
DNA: TGTGCAAGTCGCGGGGAGGGGCGTACCAAAAACATTCAGTACTTC
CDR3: CASRGEGRTKNIQYF

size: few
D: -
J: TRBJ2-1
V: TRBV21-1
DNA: TGTGCCAGCAGCAACTCAGGGGCACCCTACAATGAGCAGTTCTTC
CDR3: CASSNSGAPYNEQFF

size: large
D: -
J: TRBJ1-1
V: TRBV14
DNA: TGTGCCAGCAGCCACATCGAGGGGATGGACACTGAAGCTTTCTTT
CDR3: CASSHIEGMDTEAFF

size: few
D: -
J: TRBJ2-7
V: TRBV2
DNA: TGTGCCAGCAAACAGGGCATAAACTCCTACGAGCAGTACTTC
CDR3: CASKQGINSYEQYF

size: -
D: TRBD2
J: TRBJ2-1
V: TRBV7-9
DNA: TGTGCCAGCAGCCAGCAGCAGGGGACTAGCGGCGGTGAGCAGTTCTTC
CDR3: CASSQQQGTSGGEQFF

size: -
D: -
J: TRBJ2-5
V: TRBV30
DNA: TGTGCCTGGAGTGTAGCAGGATCGGAGACCCAGTACTTC
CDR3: CAWSVAGSETQYF

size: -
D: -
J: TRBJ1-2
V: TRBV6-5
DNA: TGTGCCAGCAGAGGGGGATCTAACTATGGCTACACCTTC
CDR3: CASRGGSNYGYTF

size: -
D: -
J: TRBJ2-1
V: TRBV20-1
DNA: TGCAGTGCCTCCCCCTGGAATGAGCAGTTCTTC
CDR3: CSASPWNEQFF

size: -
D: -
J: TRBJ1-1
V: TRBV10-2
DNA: TGCGCCAGCACCCCACAGCCGAACACTGAAGCTTTCTTT
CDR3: CASTPQPNTEAFF

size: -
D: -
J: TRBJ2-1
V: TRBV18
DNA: TGTGCCAGCACCGACCCCCCCAATGAGCAGTTCTTC
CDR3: CASTDPPNEQFF

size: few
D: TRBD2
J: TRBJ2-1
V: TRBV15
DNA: TGTGCCACCCGACTTCCCGATGTGCGGACTAGCGGGGATTACAATGAGCAGTTCTTC
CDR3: CATRLPDVRTSGDYNEQFF

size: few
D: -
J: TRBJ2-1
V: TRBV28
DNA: TGTGCCAGCAGTTGTTACAGAGTGTGGAATGAGCAGTTCTTC
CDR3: CASSCYRVWNEQFF

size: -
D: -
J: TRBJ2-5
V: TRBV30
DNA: TGTGCCTGGAGGGGGAGCCCCGATCGAGAGACCCAGTACTTC
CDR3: CAWRGSPDRETQYF

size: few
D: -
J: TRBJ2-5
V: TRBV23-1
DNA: TGCGCCAGCAGTCAAGGGGCCCAAGAGACCCAGTACTTC
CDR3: CASSQGAQETQYF

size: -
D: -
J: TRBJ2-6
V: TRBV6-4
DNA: TGTGCCAGCAGTGACTCGGGGGTAACCCGGGGGGCCAACGTCCTGACTTTC
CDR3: CASSDSGVTRGANVLTF

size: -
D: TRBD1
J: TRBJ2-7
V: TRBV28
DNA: TGTGCCACCGCCGGGACAGGTCTCTACGAGCAGTACTTC
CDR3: CATAGTGLYEQYF

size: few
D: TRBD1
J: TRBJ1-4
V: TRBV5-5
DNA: TGTGCCAGCAGCCCCGGGACAGGCTTCGAAAAACTGTTTTTT
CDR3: CASSPGTGFEKLFF

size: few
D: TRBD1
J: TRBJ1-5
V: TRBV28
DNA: TGTGCCAGCAGTTTATGGATCGTGGGGACAGGGATTTTTTCGCGCAATCAGCCCCAGCATTTT
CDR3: CASSLWIVGTGIFSRNQPQHF